This T cell receptor beta chain was sequenced for a study of blood T cell repertoires in COVID-19. Germline V gene sequence: CDR1 MNHEY, CDR2 SMNVEV (reference sequence). Trimming removed 4 bases at V and 7 bases at J, with 10 bases between. The CDR3 contains 12 residues. Original handling: Using reference gene primer amplification, nucleated cell counts were estimated. Assay: immunoSEQ multiplex PCR; the TCRdb copy retains only in-frame clones and omits some. That table is the source of V, J and clone size, and D and trimming were worked out from the DNA. Found here are about 26,000 clones, 70% to 90% of them singletons; the top ten hold around 3%.

The source of this sequence is a human donor in a cohort sampled during active COVID-19. This chain connects TRBV27 to TRBJ1-1; no clear D gene. The sample consisted of peripheral blood. CDR3 residues: CASSSGIREAFF. CDR3 DNA sequence: TGTGCCAGCAGTTCAGGAATTCGTGAAGCTTTCTTT.